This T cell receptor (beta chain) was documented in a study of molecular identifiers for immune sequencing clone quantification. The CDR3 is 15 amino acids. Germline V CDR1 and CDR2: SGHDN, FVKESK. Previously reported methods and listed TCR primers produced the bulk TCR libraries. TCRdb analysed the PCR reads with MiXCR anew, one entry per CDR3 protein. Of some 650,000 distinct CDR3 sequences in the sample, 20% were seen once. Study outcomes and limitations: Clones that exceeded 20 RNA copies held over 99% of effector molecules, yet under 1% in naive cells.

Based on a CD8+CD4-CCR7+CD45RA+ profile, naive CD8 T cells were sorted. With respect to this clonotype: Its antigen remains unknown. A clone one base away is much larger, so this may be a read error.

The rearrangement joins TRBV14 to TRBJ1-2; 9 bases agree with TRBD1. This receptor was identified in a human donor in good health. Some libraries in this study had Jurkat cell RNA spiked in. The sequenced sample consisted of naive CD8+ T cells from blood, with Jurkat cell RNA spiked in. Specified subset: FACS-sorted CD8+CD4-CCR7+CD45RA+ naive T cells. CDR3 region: CAGSPNRDREYGYTF. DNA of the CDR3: TGTGCCGGCAGCCCGAACCGGGACAGGGAGTATGGCTACACCTTC.